Detailed here is one T cell receptor (beta chain). CDR1 and CDR2 from the germline V gene are SGHKS and YYEKEE (reference sequence). With 4 bases clipped from V and 6 bases from J, the junction kept 12 bases outside the gene matches. The CDR3 loop spans 16 amino acids. This entry belongs to a study of blood T cell repertoires in COVID-19. In the study overall: Collection of acute and convalescent COVID-19 samples took place in the United States, Italy and Spain. From T cells, B-cell-depleted T cells, or PBMCs came the material, which was cDNA or gDNA.

Authors' methods: Reference gene primer amplification in the assay estimated nucleated cell counts. Produced via immunoSEQ multiplex PCR; TCRdb's table is partial and in-frame only. V, J and clone size reflect that table, while D and trimming were determined from the DNA. The sample records fewer than 90,000 clones, 70% to 90% being singletons. This chain joins TRBV5-5 and TRBJ2-1, with TRBD2 identical over 8 bases. This receptor was identified in a man between 65 and 85 years old with acute or convalescent COVID-19. The sequenced sample consisted of peripheral blood. This CDR3 is CASSLAGTSVFNEQFF. CDR3 DNA: TGTGCCAGCAGCCTTGCCGGGACTAGTGTCTTCAATGAGCAGTTCTTC.